Listed below are T cell receptor beta chains from one sample, sequenced in a study of blood T cell repertoires in COVID-19. Clones were read by immunoSEQ multiplex PCR, and TCRdb kept only the in-frame ones, dropping some. The sample holds roughly 290,000 clones, 70% to 90% seen once. The sequenced sample consisted of peripheral blood. The source is a woman aged 45-59 years with active or convalescent COVID-19. CDR3s include the opening cysteine and the closing phenylalanine or tryptophan. A D gene is named only where the DNA matches it firmly. Expanded clones get a size class; other rows say once, few or many, or leave the size out.

length,V,J,size,D,DNA,CDR3
14,TRBV7-2,TRBJ2-2,NA,NA,TGTGCCAGCAGCATCATTGGGGGGACCGGGGAGCTGTTTTTT,CASSIIGGTGELFF
13,TRBV7-9,TRBJ2-1,NA,NA,TGTGCCAGCAGCTTAGGAGGAGGCAATGAGCAGTTCTTC,CASSLGGGNEQFF
14,TRBV7-9,TRBJ2-7,NA,TRBD1,TGTGCCAGCAGCTCCTGGGACAGGGTCTACGAGCAGTACTTC,CASSSWDRVYEQYF
13,TRBV2,TRBJ1-2,NA,TRBD1,TGTGCCAGCAGTCCCGACAGGGGCACTGGCTACACCTTC,CASSPDRGTGYTF
15,TRBV7-2,TRBJ1-2,NA,TRBD1,TGTGCCAGCAGCTATTCCGGGACAGGAAGGACGGGCTACACCTTC,CASSYSGTGRTGYTF
14,TRBV25-1,TRBJ1-1,NA,NA,TGTGCCAGCAGTGGACACAGAACGAACACTGAAGCTTTCTTT,CASSGHRTNTEAFF
14,TRBV20-1,TRBJ1-5,NA,TRBD1,TGCAGTGCTAGTAGGACAGGGGGCTTTCAGCCCCAGCATTTT,CSASRTGGFQPQHF
17,TRBV18,TRBJ1-6,NA,NA,TGTGCCAGCTCACGTGTTGTCGGGTCGGGGGATAATTCACCCCTCCACTTT,CASSRVVGSGDNSPLHF
18,TRBV11-2,TRBJ1-6,NA,TRBD1,TGTGCCAGCAGCTTATATGCCCACACGGACAGGGGAGGTTCACCCCTCCACTTT,CASSLYAHTDRGGSPLHF
14,TRBV5-1,TRBJ2-1,NA,TRBD1,TGCGCCAGCAGCTCGGGACAGGGCGACAATGAGCAGTTCTTC,CASSSGQGDNEQFF
14,TRBV3-1/TRBV3-2,TRBJ2-1,once,TRBD1,TGTGCCAGCAGCCGGACAGGGCTCTACAATGAGCAGTTCTTC,CASSRTGLYNEQFF
16,TRBV6-2/TRBV6-3,TRBJ2-1,NA,TRBD2,TGTGCCAGCAGCAGTTACGGCGGGAGTTCCTACAATGAGCAGTTCTTC,CASSSYGGSSYNEQFF
15,TRBV6-1,TRBJ1-4,once,NA,TGTGCCAGCAGTGATCACCAGGGGTTGGGTGAAAAACTGTTTTTT,CASSDHQGLGEKLFF
17,TRBV5-1,TRBJ2-1,NA,TRBD1,TGCGCCAGCAGCTTCCTGACAGGGGGCAGCTCCTACAATGAGCAGTTCTTC,CASSFLTGGSSYNEQFF
15,TRBV9,TRBJ2-2,few,NA,TGTGCCAGCAGCGTAGGACAGGCGAACACCGGGGAGCTGTTTTTT,CASSVGQANTGELFF
17,TRBV25-1,TRBJ2-2,NA,NA,TGTGCCAGCAGTGGTCCCTCCACTCCCAGGGGCACCGGGGAGCTGTTTTTT,CASSGPSTPRGTGELFF
13,TRBV12-3/TRBV12-4,TRBJ1-1,once,TRBD1,TGTGCCAGCAACGGACAGGTAGAAACTGAAGCTTTCTTT,CASNGQVETEAFF
17,TRBV18,TRBJ2-1,NA,TRBD2,TGTGCCAGCCTCAGACAAGCCGGGACTAGCGGGCTCAATGAGCAGTTCTTC,CASLRQAGTSGLNEQFF
15,TRBV28,TRBJ1-2,NA,NA,TGTGCCAGCAGTTCACATCACCGGGAGAACTATGGCTACACCTTC,CASSSHHRENYGYTF
14,TRBV10-1,TRBJ2-1,NA,NA,TGCGCCAGCAGTGTGGCGGGCTCCTACAATGAGCAGTTCTTC,CASSVAGSYNEQFF
14,TRBV5-1,TRBJ2-2,NA,NA,TGCGCCAGCAGCTTGGCCGGGGGACCCGGGGAGCTGTTTTTT,CASSLAGGPGELFF
13,TRBV2,TRBJ2-7,NA,TRBD1,TGTGCCAGCGGCCGAGGGGGCATAGACGAGCAGTACTTC,CASGRGGIDEQYF
13,TRBV15,TRBJ1-1,once,NA,TGTGCCACCAGCAGGCAGGGAGGCACTGAAGCTTTCTTT,CATSRQGGTEAFF
12,TRBV28,TRBJ2-7,NA,NA,TGTGCCAGCAACGGGTGGGCCTACGAGCAGTACTTC,CASNGWAYEQYF
15,TRBV5-4,TRBJ1-2,NA,TRBD1,TGTGCCAGCAGCTTGGCGGGACAGGCCTCCTATGGCTACACCTTC,CASSLAGQASYGYTF
15,TRBV19,TRBJ1-1,NA,NA,TGTGCCAGTAAACCCACGGAACTACATTACACTGAAGCTTTCTTT,CASKPTELHYTEAFF
13,TRBV19,TRBJ2-5,once,NA,TGTGCCAGTACGGGGGGCGCCCCAGAGACCCAGTACTTC,CASTGGAPETQYF
16,TRBV6-5,TRBJ2-1,NA,NA,TGTGCCAGCAGTTACCCCGGGAGAGGTTCCTACAATGAGCAGTTCTTC,CASSYPGRGSYNEQFF
15,TRBV2,TRBJ2-1,NA,NA,TGTGCCAGCAGTAAGGGTCGCCTAGCCCCCAATGAGCAGTTCTTC,CASSKGRLAPNEQFF
15,TRBV6-6,TRBJ1-2,NA,TRBD1,TGTGCCAGCAGTCGTCGGACAGGGGGGAACTATGGCTACACCTTC,CASSRRTGGNYGYTF
17,TRBV3-1/TRBV3-2,TRBJ2-1,NA,NA,TGTGCCAGCAGCCAAGAAGGGGGGGGACTACCCCGAAATGAGCAGTTCTTC,CASSQEGGGLPRNEQFF
16,TRBV18,TRBJ1-5,NA,NA,TGTGCCAGCTCAAAGGAACCCGGGACAACTAATCAGCCCCAGCATTTT,CASSKEPGTTNQPQHF
17,TRBV14,TRBJ2-7,once,TRBD1,TGTGCCAGCAGCCTCCGACAGGGTACCTTTGCCTACTACGAGCAGTACTTC,CASSLRQGTFAYYEQYF